The clone carrying this T cell receptor beta chain was seen more than once but under ten times. Its target is not known. The CDR3 loop spans 15 amino acids. V lost 5 bases and J lost 3; bases outside the gene matches: 6. From germline, CDR1 is KGHSH and CDR2 LQKENI. It was into CD45RA+ naive and CD45RA-negative memory subsets that the CD4+ cells were split. In the study's own analysis: There were no quality scores in the junction-only immunoSEQ sequences, so filtering differed. Measured with immunoSEQ multiplex PCR; TCRdb has only the in-frame clones, and not every one. V and J calls plus clone size are reproduced from that table; the DNA served to infer D and trimming. The top ten hold under 11% of the sample, which has approximately 330,000 clones, about 70% seen once. These data are taken from a study of shared clonotypes between healthy human individuals. Study summary: CD4 naive and CD4 memory each took three plates per donor, while CD8 naive took two and CD8 memory one.

Study-wide findings and caveats: Across four donors, naive CD4 shared roughly 5.2%, naive CD8 approximately 3.5%, memory CD4 2.3%, memory CD8 0.4%.

The sequencing input was memory CD4+ T cells sorted from blood. Subset indicated: CD45RA-negative fraction. The V call is TRBV18, the J call TRBJ2-3; 9 bases map to TRBD2. The sequence was collected from a young man in good health. The CDR3 coding sequence is TGTGCCAGCTCAGGCCTAGCGGGATTTACAGATACGCAGTATTTT. It yields the protein CASSGLAGFTDTQYF. Together with reference TRBV18 and TRBJ2-3, the CDR3 gives the full variable domain: NAGVMQNPRHLVRRRGQEARLRCSPMKGHSHVYWYRQLPEEGLKFMVYLQKENIIDESGMPKERFSAEFPKEGPSILRIQQVVRGDSAAYFCASSGLAGFTDTQYFGPGTRLTVL.